Listed here are 30 T cell receptor beta chains from one sample, sequenced in a study of blood T cells in healthy people across ages. For the second PCR, which ran for about 7 to 11 cycles, a sample-barcoded 5' primer and a J-beta primer mix were used. MiXCR, run by TCRdb on the 5' RACE reads, gives a single entry per CDR3 protein. The sample lists 650,000 to 700,000 distinct CDR3 sequences, under 65% occurring once. Sequences were obtained from blood. Receptors were obtained from a woman of 80 years or more in good health.

This clonotype has just a few counts. This chain connects TRBV7-8 to TRBJ2-2; D is possibly TRBD2 (5 bases). The CDR3 is 16 residues long. Germline CDR1 SGHVS, CDR2 FQNEAQ. Trimming removed 5 bases at V and 1 base at J, with 14 bases between. CDR3 residues: CASSHYSEQNTGELFF. The CDR3 nucleotides are TGTGCCAGCAGCCACTATAGCGAACAGAACACCGGGGAGCTGTTTTTT.

This clonotype was seen many times. The chain links TRBV5-1 to TRBJ2-4; 10 bases fit TRBD1. Germline loops: CDR1 SGHRS, CDR2 YFSETQ. This CDR3 comprises 14 residues. The ends lost 4 bases at V and 7 bases at J; junction bases unmatched: 5. The CDR3 loop reads CASSTTGQGNIQYF. CDR3 nucleotides: TGCGCCAGCAGCACAACGGGACAGGGGAACATTCAGTACTTC.

A single count supports this clonotype. A read error may explain this, as a much larger clone is one base away. The V and J genes are TRBV3-1 and TRBJ2-1; a weak D match, TRBD1 (6 bases). The CDR3 extends over 15 amino acids. Germline-derived CDR1 and CDR2 are LGHDT and YNNKEL (reference sequence). The CDR3, as DNA: TGTGCCTGCAGCCGAAACAGGGTGACGGGATATGAGCAGTTCTTC. Residues: CACSRNRVTGYEQFF.

V and J are TRBV12-3 or TRBV12-4 and TRBJ2-5; maybe TRBD1 (5 bases). CDR3 size: 14 residues. Trimming stripped 6 bases from V and 2 bases from J, with 13 bases between. The CDR3 sequence: CASSSDRTQETQYF. The CDR3 DNA reads as TGTGCCAGCAGCTCCGACAGAACACAAGAGACCCAGTACTTC.

This clonotype was counted a few times. This may arise from a read error, as a much more abundant clone is one base away. V gene TRBV29-1 combines with J gene TRBJ2-1; D might be TRBD1 (6 bases). Gene TRBJ2-7 matches the end of the DNA better, so the J call may be wrong. Germline V gene lookup returns CDR1 SQVTM and CDR2 ANQGSEA. CDR3 size: 16 residues. CDR3 in amino acids: CSVEEGASSSYNEQYF. In nucleotides, the CDR3 is TGCAGCGTTGAAGAGGGGGCCTCAAGCTCCTACAATGAGCAGTACTTC.

The rearrangement links TRBV11-3 to TRBJ2-3; the match to TRBD1 covers 8 bases. The CDR3 sequence is 15 residues long. V lost 4 bases to trimming and J lost 11 bases; unmatched junction nucleotides: 14. The germline V gene encodes CDR1 SGHNT and CDR2 YENEEA. CDR3 amino acids: CASSYHYNSGTGQYF. The CDR3 region has the DNA TGTGCCAGCAGCTACCACTACAACTCCGGGACAGGGCAGTATTTT. Together with reference TRBV11-3 and TRBJ2-3, the CDR3 gives the full variable domain: EAGVVQSPRYKIIEKKQPVAFWCNPISGHNTLYWYLQNLGQGPELLIRYENEEAVDDSQLPKDRFSAERLKGVDSTLKIQPAELGDSAVYLCASSYHYNSGTGQYFGPGTRLTVL.

The rearrangement links TRBV6-5 to TRBJ2-7; D might be TRBD2 (6 bases). With 1 base removed from V and 1 base from J, the gap between germline ends came to 11 bases. In germline, CDR1 is MNHEY, CDR2 SVGAGI. The CDR3 length is 15 residues. In DNA form, the CDR3 reads TGTGCCAGCAGTTACTTTGTTGGGGGGTCCTACGAGCAGTACTTC. Translated, it gives CASSYFVGGSYEQYF.

This clonotype was seen a few times. V gene TRBV6-1 combines with J gene TRBJ2-3; the D gene is possibly TRBD2 (6 bases). CDR1 and CDR2 (germline): MNHNS, SASEGT. The CDR3 consists of 14 residues. The V end was cut by 7 bases, the J end by 1 base, with 12 bases between. The CDR3 protein is CASNLGGGTDTQYF. Here the CDR3 DNA reads TGTGCCAGCAATTTAGGCGGGGGCACAGATACGCAGTATTTT.

This clonotype appeared a single time. A much larger clonotype is one base distant, so this may be a read error. This sequence joins TRBV18 and TRBJ2-5; maybe TRBD2 (5 bases). V lost 1 base and J lost 11, with 14 bases in between. The CDR3 sequence is 13 residues long. The germline gives CDR1 KGHSH, CDR2 LQKENI. CDR3 residues: CASSPLDRTEQYF. The DNA of the CDR3 is TGTGCCAGCTCACCACTGGATAGGACTGAGCAGTACTTC.

This chain links TRBV18 with TRBJ2-3, with a tentative D call TRBD1 (6 bases). The V gene's germline CDR1 is KGHSH and CDR2 LQKENI. The CDR3 extends over 16 amino acids. V shed 0 bases and J shed 2 bases, with 12 bases lying between them. This CDR3 reads CASSPPGQGYTDTQYF. CDR3 coding DNA: TGTGCCAGCTCACCACCGGGACAAGGATACACAGATACGCAGTATTTT.

For this clonotype: A much more abundant neighbour one base away suggests this may be a read error. The chain joins TRBV10-3 to TRBJ2-1; tentatively, D is TRBD2 (6 bases). Germline V gene sequence: CDR1 ENHRY, CDR2 SYGVKD. This CDR3 spans 13 amino acids. CDR3 bases: TGTGCCATCAGAAGAAGGGAGGAGAGTGAGCGGTTCTTC. It codes for CAIRRREESERFF.

The chain uses TRBV20-1 and TRBJ2-3, with D perhaps TRBD2 (6 bases). Trimming took 3 bases from V and 2 from J, leaving 15 bases between them. CDR3 length equals 15 residues. CDR1 DFQATT and CDR2 SNEGSKA come from the germline V gene (reference sequence). In DNA form, the CDR3 reads TGCAGTGCTAGGGGGACTCAGAGGCTCACAGATACGCAGTATTTT. Protein: CSARGTQRLTDTQYF.

The count of this clonotype is one. An end of the junction does not agree with germline; a read error may underlie this. The chain is built from TRBV5-6 and TRBJ1-1; D is uncertain. Germline CDR1 and CDR2: SGHDT and YYEEEE. The CDR3 is made up of 13 amino acids. Here the CDR3 DNA reads TGTGCCCGCAGCTTGTATAGGAACACTGAAGCTTTCTTT. Encoded protein: CARSLYRNTEAFF.

Remarks on this clonotype: A junction boundary mismatches the germline segment, possibly from a read error. The chain combines TRBV6-6 with TRBJ1-1; the D is unclear. Germline lookup yields CDR1 MNHNY and CDR2 SVGAGI (reference sequence). This CDR3 is built from 15 residues. CDR3 region: CASNLPGRKNTKAFF. The CDR3 DNA reads TGTGCCAGCAACCTTCCTGGACGGAAGAACACTAAAGCTTTCTTT.

This clonotype appeared many times. The chain uses TRBV20-1 and TRBJ2-5, with D perhaps TRBD2 (7 bases). The CDR3 extends over 13 amino acids. V lost 1 base and J 5 bases, leaving 11 bases between the germline ends. Germline V CDR1 and CDR2: DFQATT, SNEGSKA (reference sequence). The CDR3 DNA reads TGCAGTGCTAGAGGAGGGGGGGTCGAGACCCAGTACTTC. Its translation is CSARGGGVETQYF.

This clonotype was detected only a few times. V and J are TRBV7-2 and TRBJ2-5; D call uncertain. The CDR3 is made up of 13 amino acids. Germline loops: CDR1 SGHTA, CDR2 FQGNSA. V lost 3 bases and J 1 base, leaving 6 bases between the germline ends. CDR3 amino acids: CASSFYGQETQYF. In nucleotides, the CDR3 is TGTGCCAGCAGCTTTTATGGCCAAGAGACCCAGTACTTC. The full variable domain, its missing parts supplied by reference TRBV7-2 and TRBJ2-5, is GAGVSQSPSNKVTEKGKDVELRCDPISGHTALYWYRQSLGQGLEFLIYFQGNSAPDKSGLPSDRFSAERTGGSVSTLTIQRTQQEDSAVYLCASSFYGQETQYFGPGTRLLVL.

This clonotype was seen only a few times. A much larger clone differs from this one at a single base, so this may be a read error. The chain combines TRBV9 with TRBJ2-7; D unresolved. The germline V gene has CDR1 SGDLS and CDR2 YYNGEE. The CDR3 is 13 amino acids. Trimming cost V 0 bases and J 7 bases, with 11 bases left between them. CDR3 DNA sequence: TGTGCCAGCAGCGTAGTAGGCGGTAATGAGCAGTACTTC. As protein: CASSVVGGNEQYF.

The chain combines TRBV10-3 with TRBJ2-1, with 8 bases that match TRBD2. This CDR3 region has 14 residues. Germline CDR1 reads ENHRY; CDR2 reads SYGVKD. V was clipped by 7 bases and J by 5 bases; unmatched bases: 7. CDR3 DNA: TGTGCCATCAACAAGCGGGAGAACCACAATGAGCAGTTCTTC. Translation gives CAINKRENHNEQFF.

This clonotype appeared a few times. The rearrangement links TRBV12-5 to TRBJ2-3; D is tentatively TRBD1 or TRBD2 (5 bases each). The CDR3 spans 14 residues. The V end was cut by 5 bases, the J end by 4 bases, with 13 bases between. Germline V gene lookup returns CDR1 LGHNT and CDR2 FRNRAP. The DNA for the CDR3 is TGTGCTAGTGGTGTGGATGGGGGTGCAGATACGCAGTATTTT. This translates into CASGVDGGADTQYF.

This chain uses TRBV29-1 with TRBJ2-4; D unclear. Judging by the DNA end, TRBJ2-7 fits better; the J call may be wrong. There are 13 residues in the CDR3. CDR1 and CDR2 (germline): SQVTM, ANQGSEA. CDR3 DNA sequence: TGCAGCGTTGTAATATCCCCCCCCGACGAGCAGTACTTC. Translated, it gives CSVVISPPDEQYF.

V gene TRBV12-3 or TRBV12-4 combines with J gene TRBJ1-5; D uncertain. Deletions cut 7 bases from V and 6 bases from J, with 10 bases between. This CDR3 has 12 residues. CDR3 amino acids: CASNKGGQPQHF. The CDR3 DNA reads TGTGCCAGCAATAAAGGAGGTCAGCCCCAGCATTTT.

The chain has TRBV7-2 and TRBJ2-5, with no clear D. Between the trimmed V and J ends, which lost 3 bases and 11 bases, there was a span of 13 bases. There are 12 residues in the CDR3. Germline CDR1 is SGHTA and CDR2 is FQGNSA. The CDR3 DNA reads as TGTGCCAGCAGCTTTACACAGTCTGAGCAGTACTTC. Translating gives CASSFTQSEQYF.

The chain recombines TRBV12-3 or TRBV12-4 with TRBJ1-2, with TRBD1 matching 9 bases. The CDR3 contains 14 residues. V was pared by 7 bases and J by 6 bases, with 9 bases of the junction left unmatched. CDR3: CASISRTGEDGYTF. The DNA for the CDR3 is TGTGCCAGCATCTCTAGGACAGGGGAAGATGGCTACACCTTC.

In nucleotides, the CDR3 is TGTGCCACCAGTGACCACAGTTTCTATGGCTACACCTTC. It specifies CATSDHSFYGYTF. The gene calls are TRBV24-1 and TRBJ1-2; D uncertain. Germline-derived CDR1 and CDR2 are KGHDR and SFDVKD. This CDR3 has 13 amino acids. The V and J ends lost 4 bases and 4 bases respectively, with 9 bases between them.

This clonotype has a count of ten or more. The chain carries TRBV5-1 and TRBJ2-7; D not resolved. Between the trimmed V and J ends, which lost 2 bases and 4 bases, there was a span of 10 bases. Germline CDR1 and CDR2: SGHRS and YFSETQ. The CDR3 runs 13 residues. CDR3 nucleotides: TGCGCCAGCAGCTTTAGGAGCAGATACGAGCAGTACTTC. Translation gives CASSFRSRYEQYF.

This clonotype appeared once. The CDR3 DNA reads as TGTGCCAGCACGCCCAGCCGGGACACCTCCTACGAGCAGTACTTC. Its translation is CASTPSRDTSYEQYF. The V call is TRBV6-5, the J call TRBJ2-7, with D maybe TRBD1 (6 bases). CDR1 is MNHEY and CDR2 is SVGAGI in the germline V gene. This CDR3 has 15 residues. V shed 7 bases and J shed 0 bases, with 16 bases lying between them.

Details on this clonotype: One base away lies a much larger clone, so this may be a sequencing read error. The chain is built from TRBV12-3 or TRBV12-4 and TRBJ2-1; D is tentatively TRBD1 or TRBD2 (5 bases each). The CDR3 has 16 residues. Trimming shortened V by 5 bases and J by 3 bases, and 17 bases separated the two germline ends. CDR3 loop: CASSPTGRVNYNEQFF. DNA for the CDR3: TGTGCCAGCAGTCCGACGGGACGAGTGAACTACAATGAGCAGTTCTTC.

The chain joins TRBV2 to TRBJ2-1; D gene unclear. Matching the DNA end better, TRBJ2-7 makes the J call doubtful. Germline V gene sequence: CDR1 SNHLY, CDR2 FYNNEI. This CDR3 has 14 residues. CDR3 bases: TGTGCCAGCAGTGAAGGACTCTCCTACAATGAGCAGTACTTC. Protein sequence: CASSEGLSYNEQYF.

The chain recombines TRBV28 with TRBJ2-7, with D maybe TRBD2 (5 bases). Germline V lookup: CDR1 MDHEN, CDR2 SYDVKM. Trimming left V 0 bases short and J 3 bases short, with 12 bases between. There are 15 residues in the CDR3. The CDR3 DNA sequence: TGTGCCAGCAGTTTATGGAGCAGGAGGTACTACGAGCAGTACTTC. Protein sequence: CASSLWSRRYYEQYF.

The rearrangement uses TRBV7-9 and TRBJ2-5, with a possible D match to TRBD1 (6 bases). Germline V gene data show CDR1 as SEHNR and CDR2 as FQNEAQ (reference sequence). The CDR3 length is 14 residues. V lost 3 bases, J lost 5 bases, and 13 bases lay in between. The CDR3: CASSFSRTVETQYF. The CDR3 nucleotides are TGTGCCAGCAGCTTTTCTCGGACAGTTGAGACCCAGTACTTC.